These 31 T cell receptor beta chains originate from one sample sequenced in a study of T-cell memory formation after mild COVID-19. TCRdb used MiXCR to reprocess the 5' RACE reads, holding one entry per CDR3 protein. This table holds 150,000 to 200,000 distinct CDR3 sequences, roughly 10% found once. The sample comprised PBMCs or a T cell subset sorted from them (not recorded which). All receptors derive from a man aged 18 to 29 who had mild COVID-19 (a few samples of this study predate the infection). Cell type and time point are not known.

This sequence joins TRBV7-2 and TRBJ2-7; no reliable D call. The CDR3 covers 14 residues. Trimming cost V 5 bases and J 3 bases, with 14 bases left between them. CDR1 is SGHTA, CDR2 FQGNSA, per germline. CDR3 DNA: TGTGCCAGCAGCAACAATGGGGTCGGCTACGAGCAGTACTTC. Its protein product is CASSNNGVGYEQYF.

This chain links TRBV12-3 or TRBV12-4 with TRBJ2-1; the D gene could be TRBD1 or TRBD2 (6 bases each). Trimming took 4 bases from V and 15 from J, leaving 13 bases between them. The CDR3 is 11 residues long. This CDR3 reads CASSSRQEGFF. In nucleotides, the CDR3 is TGTGCCAGCAGTTCGAGACAGGAGGGGTTCTTC.

This clonotype was counted only a few times. J is TRBJ2-3 and V is TRBV6-4; D is possibly TRBD2 (7 bases). V shed 0 bases and J shed 8 bases, with 9 bases lying between them. In germline, CDR1 is MRHNA, CDR2 SNTAGT. This CDR3 region has 13 residues. As DNA, the CDR3 is TGTGCCAGCAGTGACTCGGCGGGGGCTACGCAGTATTTT. It translates to CASSDSAGATQYF.

The chain joins TRBV7-2 to TRBJ1-2; unclear D gene. The CDR3 extends over 15 amino acids. CDR1 and CDR2 (germline): SGHTA, FQGNSA. The V gene lost 5 bases and the J gene lost 1 base, with 14 bases spanning the gap. In nucleotides, the CDR3 is TGTGCCAGCAGCCTATCCGATGGACTTAACTATGGCTACACCTTC. This translates into CASSLSDGLNYGYTF.

This clonotype was seen a few times. The chain has TRBV4-2 and TRBJ2-5; the match to TRBD1 covers 7 bases. Germline CDR1 reads LGHNA; CDR2 reads YNFKEQ. V lost 1 base to trimming and J lost 1 base; unmatched junction nucleotides: 9. The CDR3 extends over 17 amino acids. CDR3 residues: CASSQALVAGGQETQYF. CDR3 bases: TGTGCCAGCAGCCAAGCCCTGGTGGCAGGGGGCCAAGAGACCCAGTACTTC.

The V call is TRBV12-3 or TRBV12-4, the J call TRBJ1-4; D is ambiguous. The CDR3 is 13 amino acids. V was pared by 4 bases and J by 7 bases, with 10 bases between. The CDR3: CASSSSGFEKLFF. CDR3 nucleotide sequence: TGTGCCAGCAGTTCGTCCGGGTTTGAAAAACTGTTTTTT.

The genes are TRBV5-1 and TRBJ2-7, with TRBD1 as a possible D gene (6 bases). Per the germline V gene, CDR1 is SGHRS and CDR2 is YFSETQ. The V end was cut by 4 bases, the J end by 4 bases, with 18 bases between. The CDR3 sequence is 15 residues long. DNA for the CDR3: TGCGCCAGCAGCCCCACTATGACAGGACCATACGAGCAGTACTTC. Its translation: CASSPTMTGPYEQYF. Based on the CDR3 plus reference TRBV5-1 and TRBJ2-7, the full variable domain is KAGVTQTPRYLIKTRGQQVTLSCSPISGHRSVSWYQQTPGQGLQFLFEYFSETQRNKGNFPGRFSGRQFSNSRSEMNVSTLELGDSALYLCASSPTMTGPYEQYFGPGTRLTVT.

This rearrangement joins TRBV18 to TRBJ2-7; the D gene is possibly TRBD1 (5 bases). CDR1 is KGHSH and CDR2 is LQKENI in the germline V gene. Trimming cost V 2 bases and J 3 bases, with 11 bases left between them. This CDR3 has 14 residues. The CDR3 DNA follows: TGTGCCAGCTCACCAAGGTCAGGGCGCTACGAGCAGTACTTC. Amino acid sequence: CASSPRSGRYEQYF.

Ten or more counts support this clonotype. V is TRBV5-1 and J is TRBJ2-3, with D possibly being TRBD2 (7 bases). The germline V gene encodes CDR1 SGHRS and CDR2 YFSETQ. The CDR3 runs to 13 residues. V lost 3 bases, J lost 4 bases, and 9 bases lay in between. DNA for the CDR3: TGCGCCAGCAGCTGGGAGGGGGCAGATACGCAGTATTTT. It codes for CASSWEGADTQYF.

This clonotype was detected many times. CDR3 bases: TGCGCCAGCAGCTTGGGCCAGGGAGGGGACGAGCAGTACTTC. It yields the protein CASSLGQGGDEQYF. V gene TRBV5-1 combines with J gene TRBJ2-7; TRBD2 matches 7 bases. The CDR3 totals 14 residues. Losses at the gene ends were 0 bases for V and 5 bases for J; bases not matched to a gene: 5. Germline-derived CDR1 and CDR2 are SGHRS and YFSETQ.

The chain employs TRBV6-5 and TRBJ1-2; D is unclear. Trimming stripped 8 bases from V and 8 bases from J, with 6 bases between. Germline CDR1 and CDR2: MNHEY and SVGAGI. The CDR3 totals 9 residues. The CDR3: CASLRGYTF. Written as DNA, the CDR3 is TGTGCCAGCCTTAGGGGCTACACCTTC.

In its sample, this clonotype was seen many times. CDR3 amino acids: CATSPSGVETQYF. As DNA, the CDR3 is TGTGCCACCAGTCCTAGCGGGGTAGAGACCCAGTACTTC. V gene TRBV24-1 combines with J gene TRBJ2-5, with 9 nucleotides matching TRBD2. The junction had 2 bases not matched to a gene; V was cut back by 6 bases and J by 4 bases. CDR1 is KGHDR and CDR2 is SFDVKD in the germline V gene. The CDR3 contains 13 residues.

The rearrangement uses TRBV7-8 and TRBJ2-7; 11 bases agree with TRBD1. Germline CDR1 and CDR2: SGHVS and FQNEAQ. The V and J ends lost 5 bases and 9 bases, in that order; junction bases with no gene match: 3. CDR3 size: 12 residues. The CDR3 DNA follows: TGTGCCAGCAGCACCGGACAGGGGGCGCAGTACGTC. Translating it yields CASSTGQGAQYV.

This clonotype was detected only a few times. CDR3 amino acids: CASSLLGQVNNEKLFF. The CDR3, as DNA: TGTGCCAGCAGCTTGTTGGGACAGGTTAATAATGAAAAACTGTTTTTT. The rearrangement uses TRBV5-6 and TRBJ1-4, with 8 bases lining up with TRBD1. Germline lookup yields CDR1 SGHDT and CDR2 YYEEEE. V shed 1 base, J shed 4 bases, and the junction held 6 bases outside the gene matches. The CDR3 is 16 residues long.

This clonotype came up a few times. The chain links TRBV12-3 or TRBV12-4 to TRBJ1-2, with TRBD1 as a possible D gene (6 bases). CDR3 length equals 15 residues. The germline V and J ends were trimmed by 5 bases and 4 bases, with 17 bases remaining between them. The CDR3 sequence is CASSPAPRGPYGYTF. The CDR3 bases are TGTGCCAGCAGTCCCGCCCCCAGGGGACCCTATGGCTACACCTTC.

The J gene is TRBJ1-4, the V gene TRBV4-2, with D possibly TRBD1 on 6 matching bases. This CDR3 region has 15 residues. Per germline, CDR1 LGHNA and CDR2 YNFKEQ. V was trimmed by 0 bases and J by 8 bases, leaving 13 bases between them. CDR3 coding DNA: TGTGCCAGCAGCCAAGATCCGAGGGGGAAGGAAAAACTGTTTTTT. This gives the protein CASSQDPRGKEKLFF.

Ten or more counts support this clonotype. This chain connects TRBV5-6 to TRBJ2-2, with unresolved D. The V end lost 6 bases, the J end lost 5 bases, and 11 bases lay between the germline ends. This CDR3 spans 13 amino acids. CDR1 and CDR2 (germline): SGHDT, YYEEEE. This CDR3 reads CASTVLQTGELFF. CDR3 sequence (DNA): TGTGCCAGCACTGTGTTACAAACCGGGGAGCTGTTTTTT.

The chain joins TRBV5-6 to TRBJ2-4; 9 bases map to TRBD2. Germline loops: CDR1 SGHDT, CDR2 YYEEEE. CDR3 length: 15 residues. J lost 9 bases, V lost 0 bases, and 7 bases had no gene match. As DNA, the CDR3 is TGTGCCAGCAGCTTGGGGGCGGGGGGGCTTCGCATTCAGTACTTC. The encoded protein is CASSLGAGGLRIQYF. The full variable domain, rest sourced from reference TRBV5-6 and TRBJ2-4, is DAGVTQSPTHLIKTRGQQVTLRCSPKSGHDTVSWYQQALGQGPQFIFQYYEEEERQRGNFPDRFSGHQFPNYSSELNVNALLLGDSALYLCASSLGAGGLRIQYFGAGTRLSVL.

In its sample, this clonotype was seen a few times. This chain joins TRBV9 and TRBJ1-6, with 10 positions matching TRBD1. The trim removed 2 bases at V and 8 bases at J, leaving 1 base unmatched. The CDR3 consists of 14 residues. Germline V CDR1 and CDR2: SGDLS, YYNGEE. CDR3 in amino acids: CASSVGTGDSPLHF. Written as DNA, the CDR3 is TGTGCCAGCAGCGTGGGGACAGGGGATTCACCCCTCCACTTT. The full variable domain, its missing parts supplied by reference TRBV9 and TRBJ1-6, is DSGVTQTPKHLITATGQRVTLRCSPRSGDLSVYWYQQSLDQGLQFLIQYYNGEERAKGNILERFSAQQFPDLHSELNLSSLELGDSALYFCASSVGTGDSPLHFGNGTRLTVT.

CDR3 region: CASSSRGASYF. The DNA of the CDR3 is TGTGCCAGCAGCTCCCGCGGGGCGTCGTACTTC. The J gene is TRBJ2-5, the V gene TRBV11-2; tentatively, D is TRBD2 (6 bases). CDR1 is SGHAT and CDR2 is FQNNGV in the germline V gene. The V gene lost 4 bases and the J gene lost 13 bases, with 13 bases spanning the gap. The CDR3 sequence is 11 residues long.

Only a few counts were recorded for this clonotype. The chain has TRBV27 and TRBJ2-4, with D possibly being TRBD2 (5 bases). The germline V gene has CDR1 MNHEY and CDR2 SMNVEV (reference sequence). V lost 6 bases and J 1 base, leaving 10 bases between the germline ends. The CDR3 totals 14 residues. The CDR3 protein is CASRRASAKNIQYF. CDR3 nucleotides: TGTGCCAGCAGGAGGGCTTCGGCCAAAAACATTCAGTACTTC.

This clonotype was detected a few times. The rearrangement links TRBV7-2 to TRBJ2-2; D might be TRBD1 (5 bases). The V end was cut by 1 base, the J end by 6 bases, with 12 bases between. This CDR3 has 15 residues. Germline-derived CDR1 and CDR2 are SGHTA and FQGNSA. The CDR3 loop reads CASSLVARVPGELFF. The DNA for the CDR3 is TGTGCCAGCAGCTTAGTAGCCAGGGTGCCCGGGGAGCTGTTTTTT.

This clonotype was seen many times. This chain links TRBV5-6 with TRBJ2-5; 11 bases agree with TRBD2. CDR1 is SGHDT and CDR2 is YYEEEE in the germline V gene. The CDR3 extends over 14 amino acids. Unmatched junction bases numbered 8, after V lost 4 bases and J lost 9 bases. CDR3 DNA sequence: TGTGCCAGCAGCCAGACTAGCGGGGTCGGGCCCCAGTACTTC. It codes for CASSQTSGVGPQYF.

At least ten counts were recorded for this clonotype. V and J are TRBV24-1 and TRBJ2-5; TRBD2 aligns across 8 bases. Germline V CDR1 and CDR2: KGHDR, SFDVKD. The CDR3 consists of 17 residues. The junction had 9 bases not matched to a gene; V was cut back by 0 bases and J by 4 bases. The CDR3 reads CATSDLRGGGPGETQYF. CDR3 bases: TGTGCCACCAGTGATTTGCGCGGCGGGGGGCCGGGAGAGACCCAGTACTTC.

This clonotype has just a few counts. Written as DNA, the CDR3 is TGTGCCGGTCGAGGGGGGAACGGGAAGACCCAGTACTTC. Translated: CAGRGGNGKTQYF. The V gene is TRBV6-2 or TRBV6-3, the J gene TRBJ2-5; D is tentatively TRBD1 or TRBD2 (6 bases each). The CDR3 is 13 amino acids. Trimming cost V 11 bases and J 6 bases, with 19 bases left between them. Germline V gives CDR1 MNHEY, CDR2 SVGEGT.

The rearrangement uses TRBV9 and TRBJ2-1; 15 nucleotides align to TRBD2. The junction had 8 bases not matched to a gene; V was cut back by 0 bases and J by 13 bases. There are 16 residues in the CDR3. Per the germline V gene, CDR1 is SGDLS and CDR2 is YYNGEE. The CDR3 sequence is CASSVAGLAGGRLQFF. The DNA of the CDR3 is TGTGCCAGCAGCGTAGCGGGACTAGCGGGGGGAAGGCTCCAGTTCTTC.

This chain joins TRBV20-1 and TRBJ1-5; D remains ambiguous. CDR1 DFQATT and CDR2 SNEGSKA come from the germline V gene (reference sequence). V lost 7 bases to trimming and J lost 9 bases, with 4 bases between them. This CDR3 comprises 8 residues. CDR3 nucleotide sequence: TGCAGTGTGGGGCCCCAGCATTTT. This gives the protein CSVGPQHF.

The chain employs TRBV7-2 and TRBJ1-5; no firm D call. CDR3 length: 13 residues. Trimming cost V 4 bases and J 7 bases, with 11 bases left between them. The germline V gene encodes CDR1 SGHTA and CDR2 FQGNSA. CDR3: CASSSYGEQPQHF. CDR3 sequence (DNA): TGTGCCAGCAGCTCCTATGGGGAACAGCCCCAGCATTTT. The whole variable domain, remainder taken from reference TRBV7-2 and TRBJ1-5, is GAGVSQSPSNKVTEKGKDVELRCDPISGHTALYWYRQSLGQGLEFLIYFQGNSAPDKSGLPSDRFSAERTGGSVSTLTIQRTQQEDSAVYLCASSSYGEQPQHFGDGTRLSIL.

In this sample, this clonotype turned up a few times. The chain carries TRBV5-1 and TRBJ2-5, with 7 nucleotides matching TRBD1. This CDR3 has 14 residues. Germline assignment: CDR1 SGHRS and CDR2 YFSETQ. The V gene end was trimmed by 4 bases and the J gene end by 1 base; junction bases not matched to a gene: 4. The CDR3 DNA is TGCGCCAGCAGCAAGAGGGACAGCCAAGAGACCCAGTACTTC. The encoded protein is CASSKRDSQETQYF.

This clonotype has a count of ten or more. This chain links TRBV5-1 with TRBJ2-5, with 7 positions matching TRBD1. The germline gives CDR1 SGHRS, CDR2 YFSETQ. The CDR3 has 12 residues. After removal of 6 bases from V and 4 bases from J, the junction contained 3 bases not matched to a gene. The CDR3: CASNRDRETQYF. CDR3 DNA sequence: TGCGCCAGCAACCGGGACAGAGAGACCCAGTACTTC.

CDR3 loop: CASSQEGGRTYGYTF. Written as DNA, the CDR3 is TGCGCCAGCAGCCAAGAGGGGGGGCGAACCTATGGCTACACCTTC. The chain couples TRBV4-3 to TRBJ1-2, with D perhaps TRBD1 (6 bases). V lost 0 bases to trimming and J lost 4 bases, with 12 bases between them. Looked up from germline, CDR1 is LGHNA and CDR2 is YSLEER. This CDR3 is built from 15 residues.